Listed below are T cell receptor beta chains from one sample, sequenced in a study of beta chain features in type 1 diabetes. Method: immunoSEQ multiplex PCR; TCRdb's copy keeps in-frame clones and lacks some. The data show around 250,000 clones, 25% to 30% seen once. Sequenced input: central memory CD4+ T cells from blood. The origin of the receptors is a man aged 30 to 45 in good health. The CDR3 runs from the conserved cysteine through the conserved F or W. Fields, in order: V gene, CDR3 protein.

>TRBV2
CASSWKDDGYTF
>TRBV7-9
CASSLGQNNEQFF
>TRBV6-5
CASNPSVPITEAFF
>TRBV7-6
CASSLDPGGRETQYF
>TRBV18
CASSQAEYRPQHF
>TRBV21-1
CASSKQSTDTQYF
>TRBV7-2
CASSFARTNNQPQHF
>TRBV6-5
CASSSPGVGGMDGYTF
>TRBV19
CASRERGTDTQYF
>TRBV5-1
CASSLEGTKHSYEQYF
>TRBV7-2
CASSFEQGNTIYF
>TRBV28
CASSPTGVVDETQYF
>TRBV5-1
CASSLVGSLTDTQYF
>TRBV5-1
CASSLGTENEKLFF
>TRBV6-5
CASRYMGGNTEAFF
>TRBV11-2
CASSSIRDRTYEQYF
>TRBV5-1
CASSLVSGSNYGYTF
>TRBV6-5
CASDPQPQGADEQYF
>TRBV19
CASSILLGGYNEQFF
>TRBV29-1
CSVEDPPSKYF
>TRBV7-6
CASSPQLSEQFF
>TRBV5-1
CASSAGTGPHNEQFF
>TRBV11-2
CASSLLPRGKVNEQFF
>TRBV19
CASSIDSGPETQYF
>TRBV27
CASSYAPTSGSTDTQYF
>TRBV5-4
CASSLRLAGAGANVLTF
>TRBV29-1
CSVKGANEKLFF
>TRBV30
CAWSVWGKGTEAFF
>TRBV30
CAWSVSLAAQETQYF
>TRBV27
CASSYLLTGAAYF